The 29 T cell receptor beta chains below come from one sample, sequenced in a study of human T cells and chemical hapten exposure. Described time point: pre-sensitization, week 0. Treatment noted: therapeutic diphenylcyclopropenone sensitization with weekly scalp DPC. Using its own MiXCR run on the RACE reads, TCRdb lists one record per CDR3 protein. This sample yields roughly 60,000 distinct CDR3 sequences, of which approximately 7% are seen a single time; around 1.6% belongs to the top ten. The input for sequencing was whole blood, taken in connection with sensitization to the hapten diphenylcyclopropenone (DPC). The receptors originated from a woman aged 25-40 years with alopecia areata. Some clones in this sample may be carry-over from other donors' samples.

The J gene is TRBJ1-5, the V gene TRBV20-1, with TRBD1 as a possible D gene (5 bases). This CDR3 has 13 amino acids. V was pared by 6 bases and J by 9 bases, with 18 bases between. Germline V gives CDR1 DFQATT, CDR2 SNEGSKA (reference sequence). The CDR3 DNA reads as TGCAGTGCACTGGATCGGTTGGGGGGGCCCCAGCATTTT. Amino acid sequence: CSALDRLGGPQHF.

J is TRBJ2-1 and V is TRBV5-1; D uncertain. The ends were cut back, 4 bases at V and 0 bases at J, with 11 bases in the middle. The CDR3 has 15 residues. Germline loops: CDR1 SGHRS, CDR2 YFSETQ. As DNA, the CDR3 is TGCGCCAGCAGCCCCACAATGGGCTCCTACAATGAGCAGTTCTTC. This codes for CASSPTMGSYNEQFF.

This clonotype was picked up many times. The chain is built from TRBV11-2 and TRBJ2-4, with D perhaps matching TRBD1 or TRBD2 (5 bases each). CDR3 length: 12 residues. CDR1 and CDR2 (germline): SGHAT, FQNNGV. V dropped 7 bases and J dropped 6 bases, with 10 bases sitting between them. The CDR3 loop reads CASTGTVNIQYF. Written as DNA, the CDR3 is TGTGCCAGCACAGGGACGGTAAACATTCAGTACTTC.

This clonotype was recorded at least ten times. This chain links TRBV5-1 with TRBJ2-1, with 9 bases identical to TRBD1. CDR1 is SGHRS, CDR2 YFSETQ, per germline. Trimming cost V 0 bases and J 8 bases; bases outside gene matches: 9. The CDR3 totals 16 residues. CDR3 amino acids: CASSLVGTGLIYEQFF. CDR3 coding DNA: TGCGCCAGCAGCTTGGTTGGGACAGGGTTAATTTATGAGCAGTTCTTC.

Ten or more counts support this clonotype. V gene TRBV12-5 combines with J gene TRBJ1-2, with no clear D. Germline-derived CDR1 and CDR2 are LGHNT and FRNRAP. The V gene lost 5 bases and the J gene lost 5 bases, with 6 bases spanning the gap. This CDR3 is 11 amino acids long. CDR3 DNA sequence: TGTGCTAGTGGTCGGGAGTATGGCTACACCTTC. It yields the protein CASGREYGYTF.

The DNA of the CDR3 is TGCAGTGCCAATACAGGATTTAATGAAAAACTGTTTTTT. It specifies CSANTGFNEKLFF. J is TRBJ1-4 and V is TRBV20-1; tentatively, D is TRBD1 (5 bases). The V gene's germline CDR1 is DFQATT and CDR2 SNEGSKA (reference sequence). The CDR3 runs to 13 residues. V lost 6 bases and J 4 bases, leaving 12 bases between the germline ends.

This clonotype was found many times. The chain carries TRBV20-1 and TRBJ1-6; the D is unclear. The V gene lost 0 bases and the J gene lost 8 bases, with 17 bases spanning the gap. The CDR3 runs 16 residues. Germline lookup yields CDR1 DFQATT and CDR2 SNEGSKA (reference sequence). The CDR3 region is CSARDVGRGGDSPLHF. CDR3 sequence (DNA): TGCAGTGCTAGAGATGTCGGGCGGGGTGGGGATTCACCCCTCCACTTT.

This clonotype was recorded at least ten times. The J gene is TRBJ1-1, the V gene TRBV12-3 or TRBV12-4, with TRBD1 matching 10 bases. Germline trimming cut 6 bases from V and 7 bases from J; bases unmatched to any gene: 17. The CDR3 loop spans 17 amino acids. CDR3 protein: CASSRRGQGIAYSEAFF. The CDR3 bases are TGTGCCAGCAGCCGACGGGGACAGGGGATTGCTTATAGTGAAGCTTTCTTT.

The genes are TRBV5-1 and TRBJ1-5; 8 bases line up with TRBD1. In germline, CDR1 is SGHRS, CDR2 YFSETQ. CDR3 length: 15 residues. With V trimmed by 0 bases and J by 5 bases, 4 bases remained unmatched. For the CDR3, the DNA is TGCGCCAGCAGCTTGGTAACACAGGGGGATCAGCCCCAGCATTTT. Translation: CASSLVTQGDQPQHF.

Points on this clonotype: Since a much larger clone is just one base distant, this may be a read error. The chain uses TRBV12-3 or TRBV12-4 and TRBJ2-3; D uncertain. The CDR3 length is 14 residues. The CDR3 nucleotides are TGTGTCAGCAGCGTAGGTCGCCGCACAGATACGCAGTATTTT. It yields the protein CVSSVGRRTDTQYF.

This clonotype was seen more than once but under ten times. The rearrangement links TRBV18 to TRBJ1-5, with a weak D call TRBD1 (5 bases). CDR3 length equals 13 residues. V was trimmed by 4 bases and J by 3 bases, leaving 7 bases between them. Per the germline V gene, CDR1 is KGHSH and CDR2 is LQKENI. Here the CDR3 reads CASSQGLNQPQHF. The CDR3 nucleotides read TGTGCCAGCTCACAGGGGCTCAATCAGCCCCAGCATTTT.

This clonotype was observed a handful of times. The rearrangement uses TRBV5-6 and TRBJ2-4; D possibly corresponds to TRBD1 (5 bases). The CDR3 extends over 17 amino acids. Germline V gene data show CDR1 as SGHDT and CDR2 as YYEEEE. V lost 3 bases, J lost 0 bases, and 16 bases lay in between. The CDR3 coding sequence is TGTGCCAGCAGCTCCGACAGTCCCATAGGAGCCAAAAACATTCAGTACTTC. It codes for CASSSDSPIGAKNIQYF.

This clonotype was seen many times. The chain combines TRBV20-1 with TRBJ1-1; a possible D gene is TRBD1 (6 bases). The CDR3 is 14 residues long. The germline V gene encodes CDR1 DFQATT and CDR2 SNEGSKA (reference sequence). The V end lost 0 bases, the J end lost 6 bases, and 14 bases lay between the germline ends. CDR3: CSARDISRGAEAFF. In DNA, the CDR3 is TGCAGTGCTAGAGATATCTCCAGGGGCGCTGAAGCTTTCTTT.

This clonotype was observed at least ten times. The rearrangement links TRBV6-5 to TRBJ2-1; tentative D call: TRBD1 (6 bases). Trimming left V 2 bases short and J 4 bases short, with 9 bases between. The CDR3 covers 14 residues. Germline V gene sequence: CDR1 MNHEY, CDR2 SVGAGI. CDR3 sequence: CASSYGDKYNEQFF. The CDR3 DNA follows: TGTGCCAGCAGTTACGGGGACAAGTACAATGAGCAGTTCTTC.

Turning to this clonotype: A clone one base away is much larger, so this may be a read error. The chain recombines TRBV11-2 with TRBJ2-7; tentatively, D is TRBD2 (5 bases). The length of the CDR3 is 15 residues. CDR1 SGHAT and CDR2 FQNNGV come from the germline V gene. This chain's CDR3 is CDSRTEVGSKYEQYF. The CDR3 bases are TGTGACAGCAGGACCGAGGTTGGGAGTAAATACGAGCAGTACTTC. Combining the CDR3 with reference TRBV11-2 and TRBJ2-7 gives the whole variable domain EAGVAQSPRYKIIEKRQSVAFWCNPISGHATLYWYQQILGQGPKLLIQFQNNGVVDDSQLPKDRFSAERLKGVDSTLKIQPAKLEDSAVYLCDSRTEVGSKYEQYFGPGTRLTVT.

This clonotype was seen a few times. V usage is TRBV4-1 and J usage is TRBJ2-5; D may be TRBD2 (6 bases). The CDR3 spans 16 residues. Germline CDR1 reads MGHRA; CDR2 reads YSYEKL. Trimming stripped 4 bases from V and 2 bases from J, with 17 bases between. In DNA, the CDR3 is TGCGCCAGCAGCCTCACTTTACTAGCCCGACAAGAGACCCAGTACTTC. This encodes CASSLTLLARQETQYF.

This clonotype was detected many times. The chain employs TRBV5-1 and TRBJ2-1; TRBD2 matches at 8 bases. Germline CDR1 and CDR2: SGHRS and YFSETQ. The CDR3 spans 15 residues. J was trimmed by 3 bases and V by 0 bases; bases with no gene match: 2. CDR3 DNA: TGCGCCAGCAGCTTGGCACTAGCGGACTACAATGAGCAGTTCTTC. This encodes CASSLALADYNEQFF.

This clonotype was recorded a few times. The rearrangement links TRBV12-5 to TRBJ2-7; 12 nucleotides line up with TRBD2. The junction had 10 bases not matched to a gene; V was cut back by 3 bases and J by 4 bases. Germline CDR1 and CDR2: LGHNT and FRNRAP. The CDR3 covers 17 residues. CDR3 protein: CASGFFLTSGGSYEQYF. The CDR3, as DNA: TGTGCTAGTGGTTTCTTCCTGACTAGCGGGGGTTCGTACGAGCAGTACTTC.

In this sample, this clonotype turned up many times. The V gene is TRBV3-1, the J gene TRBJ2-3; 11 bases fit TRBD1. The CDR3 runs 15 residues. CDR1 and CDR2 from the germline V gene are LGHDT and YNNKEL (reference sequence). The V and J ends lost 4 bases and 7 bases, in that order; junction bases with no gene match: 7. In nucleotides, the CDR3 is TGTGCCAGCAGCCCACGGACAGGGGGCGAATATACGCAGTATTTT. This codes for CASSPRTGGEYTQYF.

This clonotype was counted a few times. The chain combines TRBV7-3 with TRBJ2-3; D possibly matches TRBD1 or TRBD2 (5 bases each). Germline loops: CDR1 SGHTA, CDR2 FQGTGA. The CDR3 covers 13 residues. V lost 0 bases, J lost 5 bases, and 6 bases lay in between. The CDR3 reads CASSLTGRDTQYF. CDR3 bases: TGTGCCAGCAGCTTAACGGGACGAGATACGCAGTATTTT.

Ten or more counts support this clonotype. The chain couples TRBV7-6 to TRBJ1-3; D not resolved. CDR1 SGHVS and CDR2 FNYEAQ come from the germline V gene. The CDR3 runs to 16 residues. The ends were cut back, 4 bases at V and 0 bases at J, with 13 bases in the middle. The CDR3 protein is CASSYNELYSGNTIYF. In DNA, the CDR3 is TGTGCCAGCAGCTATAATGAGCTGTACTCTGGAAACACCATATATTTT.

In this sample, this clonotype turned up many times. The chain is built from TRBV11-2 and TRBJ2-6; no reliable D call. Germline V gene data show CDR1 as SGHAT and CDR2 as FQNNGV. The CDR3 extends over 14 amino acids. With 5 bases removed from V and 2 bases from J, the gap between germline ends came to 7 bases. This chain's CDR3 is CASSLVAGANVLTF. CDR3 nucleotides: TGTGCCAGCAGCCTCGTCGCTGGGGCCAACGTCCTGACTTTC.

This clonotype was seen a handful of times. This chain joins TRBV18 and TRBJ2-2; TRBD1 matches 9 bases. Germline V lookup: CDR1 KGHSH, CDR2 LQKENI. The CDR3 contains 16 residues. J lost 10 bases, V lost 3 bases, and 12 bases had no gene match. CDR3 loop: CASSPSGQGRFVELFF. The CDR3 DNA reads as TGTGCCAGCTCACCGTCTGGACAGGGGAGGTTTGTGGAGCTGTTTTTT.

This clonotype was observed at least ten times. The conserved phenylalanine or tryptophan is not found at the CDR3 terminus, so this likely reflects a read error. The chain is built from TRBV3-1 and TRBJ2-7; D ambiguous. The V gene lost 4 bases and the J gene lost 1 base, with 11 bases spanning the gap. The CDR3 has 14 residues. Germline assignment: CDR1 LGHDT and CDR2 YNNKEL (reference sequence). In DNA form, the CDR3 reads TGTGCCAGCAGCCCCCGAAGCAGTTCCTACGAGCAGTACCTC. This encodes CASSPRSSSYEQYL.

In its sample, this clonotype was seen many times. The chain couples TRBV20-1 to TRBJ1-2, with D unresolved. Deletions cut 3 bases from V and 4 bases from J, with 6 bases between. Germline V gives CDR1 DFQATT, CDR2 SNEGSKA (reference sequence). CDR3 length: 11 residues. Here the CDR3 reads CSARSVYGYTF. DNA of the CDR3: TGCAGTGCTAGGAGCGTCTATGGCTACACCTTC.

In this sample, this clonotype turned up many times. The V and J genes are TRBV25-1 and TRBJ1-1; a weak D match, TRBD1 (6 bases). V dropped 3 bases and J dropped 7 bases, with 9 bases sitting between them. The CDR3 is made up of 12 amino acids. Germline V gene data show CDR1 as MGHDK and CDR2 as SYGVNS. CDR3 sequence reads: CASSDGGIEAFF. The CDR3 DNA sequence: TGTGCCAGCAGTGACGGGGGCATTGAAGCTTTCTTT. Full variable domain (remainder filled in from reference TRBV25-1 and TRBJ1-1): EADIYQTPRYLVIGTGKKITLECSQTMGHDKMYWYQQDPGMELHLIHYSYGVNSTEKGDLSSESTVSRIRTEHFPLTLESARPSHTSQYLCASSDGGIEAFFGQGTRLTVV.

This clonotype was found many times. This chain connects TRBV29-1 to TRBJ1-2, with TRBD1 as a possible D gene (5 bases). V was clipped by 6 bases and J by 4 bases, with 12 bases between them. This CDR3 is built from 12 residues. Per germline, CDR1 SQVTM and CDR2 ANQGSEA. The DNA of the CDR3 is TGCAGCGTGCGCCGTGGGGCCTATGGCTACACCTTC. Its protein product is CSVRRGAYGYTF.

This clonotype was recorded many times. The chain carries TRBV7-3 and TRBJ2-5; D may match TRBD1 or TRBD2 (5 bases each). The CDR3 loop spans 15 amino acids. V lost 2 bases, J lost 1 base, and 11 bases lay in between. Germline V gives CDR1 SGHTA, CDR2 FQGTGA. The CDR3 sequence is CASSLGAGLQETQYF. CDR3 nucleotides: TGTGCCAGCAGCTTAGGGGCGGGCCTCCAAGAGACCCAGTACTTC.

The V gene is TRBV5-1, the J gene TRBJ2-3, with unresolved D. Germline loops: CDR1 SGHRS, CDR2 YFSETQ. This CDR3 has 15 residues. V shed 3 bases and J shed 2 bases, with 13 bases lying between them. The CDR3 protein is CASSYSRRHTDTQYF. CDR3 DNA sequence: TGCGCCAGCAGCTACTCGAGGCGGCACACAGATACGCAGTATTTT.